Listed here is a single TCR beta chain. What this receptor recognizes is not known. No much larger clone is present one base from it, and per-base qualities are unavailable. The sample originates from a study of cytomegalovirus exposure and HLA in healthy donors (TCRdb year 2017). Notes on the research overall: An earlier analysis of some 550 of the donors reported roughly 300 Gb of sequence data and about 100 million unique TCR beta sequences from 150 million to 200 million T cells. An early release that covered some 640 HLA-typed donors contained around 330 gigabases of sequencing data and some 87 million unique TCR sequences. Of the roughly 400 genotyped donors, 75% to 85% were placed in the genetic ancestry cluster associated with self-reported Caucasian donors. The aim of the study was to test whether cataloging public T cell receptors could identify signatures of past pathogen exposure. The T cell repertoires of several hundred subjects were profiled by immunosequencing and related to cytomegalovirus serostatus. Besides the first cohort of around 700 subjects, a separate validation cohort made up of over 100 different subjects was used. High-throughput TCR immunosequencing, statistical association of individual TCRs with disease status, and machine learning were combined to predict cytomegalovirus infection status. To study patterns of TCR occurrence, a later analysis re-analyzed previously published TCR beta repertoires from several hundred donors and added high-resolution HLA genotyping. In the later analysis, no new phenotypic data were used to find candidate immune exposures; instead, reliance was placed on TCR beta sequences and their occurrence across donors. An earlier analysis of some 500 of the donors used high-throughput TCR beta sequencing to judge whether each TCR beta V gene segment behaved as functional or pseudogenic. Donor age, sex, ethnicity and CMV serostatus were collected together with the repertoire data. A later genetic analysis used genome-wide SNP genotypes for about 55% of the 666 donors, treating that subset as a discovery cohort. Every repertoire in the discovery cohort had been generated on one and the same sequencing platform. HLA typing included class I and class II loci at four-digit resolution. The number of typed donors differed by locus: about 620-640 for A, B, C, DRB1 and DQB1; roughly 510 for DQA1; approximately 600 for DPA1; and about 450 for DPB1. Because of strong linkage in the cohort, a few DR-DQ haplotypes were treated as single units for association and clustering. Across about 370 genotyped donors of the cohort, an average of roughly 250,000 unique TCR beta nucleotide sequences per donor were sequenced, and roughly 20% of those sequences were non-productive.

The cohort comprised 710 or so healthy bone marrow donors. All cohort members were sampled while nominally healthy, although unrecorded immune exposures were likely present. The donor tested CMV seropositive and was one of the 289 seropositive cohort members. A peripheral blood sample was collected from each donor, and TCR beta sequencing was performed on peripheral blood mononuclear cells. Genomic DNA was extracted from the blood cell samples with the Qiagen DNeasy Blood Extraction Kit. V loses 7 bases at its end and J loses 4 bases; junction bases beyond the gene matches: 3. CDR1 and CDR2, per the germline V gene (reference sequence), are LNHDA and SQIVND. The CDR3 contains 13 residues, cysteine and phenylalanine counted. The only DNA kept is the CDR3, 39 bases in frame from the first base. Study-wide conclusions, independent of this receptor: A cluster of highly shared sequence variants was judged likely to represent a technical artifact of the sequencing pipeline. Presence/absence analyses assumed roughly uniform sequencing depth across donors, an assumption that may not hold. While some public TCRs were present in many individuals, most TCR sequences turned up only very rarely across donors. A further reported finding was that TCR beta sequences accurately predicted the HLA-A and HLA-B alleles for most subjects in the first cohort. Seventeen rarely observed V segments, including chromosome 9 orphons, were excluded from the earlier analysis of approximately 500 of the donors because counts were too low. Cytomegalovirus status was reported to be diagnosed by the classifier with high specificity and sensitivity in both the original and validation cohorts. A later analysis found that most CMV-associated TCR beta chains appeared HLA-restricted, with HLA associations seemingly driven largely by CMV exposure. In an earlier analysis of several hundred of the donors, most TCR beta V segments were observed in productive rearrangements about 87% or about 30% of the time, broadly matching IMGT annotations. In a later analysis, HLA-associated TCR beta chains showed more clonal expansion and lower generation probabilities than non-associated chains that were equally common. Some IMGT-functional V segments, including TRBV6-2 and TRBV6-3, could not be distinguished by the 87-base-pair reads and were therefore excluded. This cohort had only TCR beta chains sequenced, and the lack of alpha or paired-chain data limited which features could be detected. Strong co-occurrence of HLA alleles, especially DR and DQ, made assigning TCR associations to individual alleles difficult. HLA typing was unavailable for some donors at each locus, so association tests used only the typed subset. In a later analysis, TCR association rates were found to vary across HLA loci, with the most associated TCRs seen for DRB1 alleles and the fewest for HLA-C alleles. Immune exposure information for the cohort was limited to CMV serostatus. Specific HLA alleles were associated with around 18,000 TCR beta sequences at a false discovery rate of 0.05 in a later analysis. A total of roughly 160 TCR beta chains were listed by the study as associated with cytomegalovirus. In a later analysis, several top co-occurrence clusters were reported to appear linked to parvovirus B19, influenza, CMV and Epstein-Barr virus. A later genetic analysis associated a missense DCLRE1C variant with V-gene and J-gene trimming of TCR beta chains, and an independent cohort replicated the association. Correlated functional status among segregating V segments might reflect linkage disequilibrium, but an unknown experimental factor could not be ruled out. According to a later genetic analysis, donors in an Asian-associated ancestry cluster had fewer N-insertions in productive TCRs than the roughly 660-donor mean. Three of the identified cytomegalovirus-associated TCR beta chains were confirmed in vitro to be specific for cytomegalovirus antigens. It was suggested by the authors that the approach could potentially be generalized to other disease states and immunological phenotypes.

Library generation was performed with the immunoSEQ multiplex PCR assay. A mixture of 60 forward primers for TCR Vbeta segments and 13 reverse primers for TCR Jbeta segments was used in the multiplex PCR. Amplification of the CDR3 region of rearranged TCR beta genes was performed with a multiplex PCR assay on genomic DNA. The amplified TCR beta libraries were sequenced on the Illumina HiSeq System as 87-base-pair reads. The study's own analysis went as follows. A later analysis counted tens of millions of unique TCR beta chains across the 600 to 850 repertoires, and roughly 10 million of these chains were shared by at least two donors. Raw reads were error-corrected and collapsed into unique sequences by a nearest-neighbor algorithm in which closely related sequences were merged to remove PCR and sequencing errors. Alignment of CDR3 sequences to IMGT reference sequences was used to assign V, D and J gene segments. For a sequence to be retained, a match of at least six nucleotides to both a V gene segment and a J gene segment was required. Rearrangements were called productive when the CDR3 lacked stop codons and stayed in frame with V and J; all others were non-productive. Following IMGT convention, CDR3 was defined as the stretch from the second conserved V-encoded cysteine to the conserved J-encoded phenylalanine. The earlier analysis of fewer than 750 of the donors excluded sequences that lacked an unambiguous match to a single V gene segment. An earlier analysis of some 610 of the donors called V segments functional above 56.7% productive rearrangements and segregating when the between-donor standard deviation exceeded 5%. A statistical classification framework was built for diagnosing cytomegalovirus status from the catalog of TCR beta chain sequences. V and J gene assignment, in a later analysis, came from comparing TCR nucleotide sequences with IMGT/GENE-DB human TR gene sequences. A later analysis assigned CDR3 sequences and most-parsimonious VDJ recombination scenarios with the TCRdist pipeline. In a later analysis, each TCR beta chain was defined by its CDR3 amino acid sequence together with its V-gene family, and reads lacking a unique V-gene family were excluded. In a later analysis, around 650 highly shared, low-generation-probability nucleotide sequences were removed to address suspected cross-contamination and a sequencing artifact. In a later analysis, a clonal expansion index for each public chain was calculated from normalized within-repertoire ranks of inferred template counts. In a later analysis, generation probabilities were computed with a VDJ recombination model fitted to out-of-frame rearrangements, and the resulting probabilities were checked against IGoR. A later analysis scored TCR-TCR, TCR-HLA and TCR-CMV co-occurrence with hypergeometric tests, applying a repertoire-size bias correction to TCR pairs. False discovery rates were estimated in a later analysis by permuting HLA or CMV assignments 20 times. In a later analysis, co-occurring TCRs were grouped using DBSCAN, and TCRdist sequence similarity was added for clustering within HLA-allele-positive subsets. For co-occurrence clustering, repertoires with fewer than 30,000 or more than 120,000 public chains were excluded, along with five or six repertoires with anomalous nucleotide sharing. Imported from immuneACCESS, the table was reduced by TCRdb to in-frame sequences with V and J called. These copies leave out some clones; in studies compared against another copy, an unresolved V gene accounts for under half, and the cause of the remainder is not known. That table gives V, J and clone size, and the DNA gave D and trimming. This sample comprises approximately 100,000 clones, 70% of them detected only once. The ten largest account for under 13% of the sample.

The sample comprised PBMCs. The chain employs TRBV19 and TRBJ1-5, and TRBD1 aligns with 8 junction nucleotides. This clonotype was obtained from a man aged 35-49 years in good health and CMV-seropositive. In nucleotides, the sequence is TGTGCCAGTAAGGACAGGGTGAATCAGCCCCAGCATTTT. It is translated as CASKDRVNQPQHF.